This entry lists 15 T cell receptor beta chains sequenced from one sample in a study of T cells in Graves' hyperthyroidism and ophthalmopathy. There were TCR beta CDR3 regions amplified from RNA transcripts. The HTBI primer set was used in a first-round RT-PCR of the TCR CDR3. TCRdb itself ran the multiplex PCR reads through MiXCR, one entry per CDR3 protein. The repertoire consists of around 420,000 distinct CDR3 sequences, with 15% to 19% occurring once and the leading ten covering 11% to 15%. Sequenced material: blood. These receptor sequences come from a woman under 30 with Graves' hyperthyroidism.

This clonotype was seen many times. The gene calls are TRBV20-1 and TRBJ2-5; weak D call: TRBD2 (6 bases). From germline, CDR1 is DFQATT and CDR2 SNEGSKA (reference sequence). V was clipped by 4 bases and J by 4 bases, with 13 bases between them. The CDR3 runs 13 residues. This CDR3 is CSAIAESRETQYF. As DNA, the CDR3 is TGCAGTGCTATAGCGGAATCCCGAGAGACCCAGTACTTC.

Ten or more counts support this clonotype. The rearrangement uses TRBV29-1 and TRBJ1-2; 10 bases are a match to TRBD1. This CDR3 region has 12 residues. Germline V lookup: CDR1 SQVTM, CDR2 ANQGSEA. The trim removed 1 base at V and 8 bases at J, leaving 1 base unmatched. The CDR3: CSVEGTGGGYTF. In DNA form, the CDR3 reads TGCAGCGTTGAAGGGACAGGGGGAGGCTACACCTTC.

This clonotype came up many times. In DNA, the CDR3 is TGTGCCAGCAGCACAGGGGAAGAGACCCAGTACTTC. It encodes CASSTGEETQYF. The gene calls are TRBV12-3 or TRBV12-4 and TRBJ2-5; TRBD1 matches 7 bases. The CDR3 loop spans 12 amino acids. With 6 bases clipped from V and 3 bases from J, the junction kept 1 base outside the gene matches.

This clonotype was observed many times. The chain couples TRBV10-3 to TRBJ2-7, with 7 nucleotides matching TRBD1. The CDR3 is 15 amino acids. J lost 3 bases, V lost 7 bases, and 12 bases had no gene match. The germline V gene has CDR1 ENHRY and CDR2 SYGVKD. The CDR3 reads CAIKGDRSSYYEQYF. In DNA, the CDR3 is TGTGCCATCAAAGGGGACAGAAGCTCCTACTACGAGCAGTACTTC.

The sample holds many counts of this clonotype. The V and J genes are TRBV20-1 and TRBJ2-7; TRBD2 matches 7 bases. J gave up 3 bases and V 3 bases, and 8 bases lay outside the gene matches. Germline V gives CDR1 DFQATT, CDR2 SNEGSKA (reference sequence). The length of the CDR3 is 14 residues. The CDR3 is CSARSGTTFYEQYF. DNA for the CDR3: TGCAGTGCTAGGTCCGGGACTACGTTCTACGAGCAGTACTTC.

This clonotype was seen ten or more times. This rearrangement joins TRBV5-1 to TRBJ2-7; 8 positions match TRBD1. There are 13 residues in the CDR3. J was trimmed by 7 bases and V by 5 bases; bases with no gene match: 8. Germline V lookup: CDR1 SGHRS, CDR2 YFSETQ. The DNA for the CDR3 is TGCGCCAGCAGGAGGCAGGGGGCATGGGAGCAGTACTTC. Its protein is CASRRQGAWEQYF.

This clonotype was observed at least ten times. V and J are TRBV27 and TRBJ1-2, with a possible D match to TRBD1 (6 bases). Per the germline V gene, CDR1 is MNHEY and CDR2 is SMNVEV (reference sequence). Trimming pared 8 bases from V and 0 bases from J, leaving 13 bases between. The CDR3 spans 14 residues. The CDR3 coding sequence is TGTGCCAGCTCACCACGGACAGCTAACTATGGCTACACCTTC. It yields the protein CASSPRTANYGYTF.

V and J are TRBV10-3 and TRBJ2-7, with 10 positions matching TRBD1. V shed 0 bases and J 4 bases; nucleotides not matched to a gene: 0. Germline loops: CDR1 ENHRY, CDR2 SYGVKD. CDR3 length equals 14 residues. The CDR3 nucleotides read TGTGCCATCAGTGAGTCGGACAGGGGGTACGAGCAGTACTTC. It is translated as CAISESDRGYEQYF.

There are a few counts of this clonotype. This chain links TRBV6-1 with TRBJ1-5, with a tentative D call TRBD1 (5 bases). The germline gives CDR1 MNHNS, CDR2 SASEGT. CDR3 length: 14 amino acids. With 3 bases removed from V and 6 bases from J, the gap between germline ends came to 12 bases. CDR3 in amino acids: CASSEAGYRQPQHF. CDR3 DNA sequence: TGTGCCAGCAGTGAGGCAGGGTACCGTCAGCCCCAGCATTTT.

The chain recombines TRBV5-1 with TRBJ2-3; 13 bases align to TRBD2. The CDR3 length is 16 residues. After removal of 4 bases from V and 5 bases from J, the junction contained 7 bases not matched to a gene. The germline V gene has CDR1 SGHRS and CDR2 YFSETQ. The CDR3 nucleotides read TGCGCCAGCAGCCCAGGACTAGCGGGAGTCGGAGATACGCAGTATTTT. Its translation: CASSPGLAGVGDTQYF.

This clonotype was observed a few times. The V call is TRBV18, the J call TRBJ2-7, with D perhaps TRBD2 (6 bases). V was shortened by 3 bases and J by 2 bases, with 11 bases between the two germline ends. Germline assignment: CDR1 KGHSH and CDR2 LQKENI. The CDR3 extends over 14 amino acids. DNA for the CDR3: TGTGCCAGCTCACCGGAGGGTCACCCCTACGAGCAGTACTTC. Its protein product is CASSPEGHPYEQYF.

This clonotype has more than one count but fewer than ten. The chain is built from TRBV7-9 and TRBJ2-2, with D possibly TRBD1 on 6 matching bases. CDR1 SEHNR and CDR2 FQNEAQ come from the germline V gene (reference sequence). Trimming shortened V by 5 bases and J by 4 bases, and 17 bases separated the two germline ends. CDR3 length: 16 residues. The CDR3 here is CASSPQQGVATGELFF. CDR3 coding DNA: TGTGCCAGCAGCCCACAACAGGGAGTCGCCACCGGGGAGCTGTTTTTT.

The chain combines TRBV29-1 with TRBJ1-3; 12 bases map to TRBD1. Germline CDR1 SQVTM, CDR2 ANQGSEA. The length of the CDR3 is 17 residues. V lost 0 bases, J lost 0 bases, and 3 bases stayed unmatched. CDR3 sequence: CSVEEGQGASSGNTIYF. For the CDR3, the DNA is TGCAGCGTTGAAGAGGGACAGGGGGCTTCCTCTGGAAACACCATATATTTT.

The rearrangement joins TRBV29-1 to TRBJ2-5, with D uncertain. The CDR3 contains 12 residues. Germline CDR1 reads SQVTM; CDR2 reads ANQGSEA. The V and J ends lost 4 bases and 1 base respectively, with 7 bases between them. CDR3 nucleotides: TGCAGCGTTGGAGGTTCCCAAGAGACCCAGTACTTC. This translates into CSVGGSQETQYF.

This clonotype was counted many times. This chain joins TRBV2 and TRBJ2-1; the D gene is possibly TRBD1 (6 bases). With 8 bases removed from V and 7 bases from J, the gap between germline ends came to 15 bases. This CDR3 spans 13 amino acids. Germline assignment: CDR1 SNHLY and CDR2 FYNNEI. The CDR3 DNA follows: TGTGCCAGCGACCGGGACAAGGTAAATGAGCAGTTCTTC. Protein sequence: CASDRDKVNEQFF.